What follows are 10 T cell receptor beta chains derived from one specimen sequenced in a study of cytomegalovirus exposure and HLA in healthy donors. Amplification used 60 Vbeta primers and 13 Jbeta primers. The protocol was immunoSEQ multiplex PCR, while the TCRdb copy is restricted to in-frame clones and leaves out a portion. The data hold some 100,000 clones, with 79% observed a single time. The sample taken for sequencing was PBMCs. The receptors derive from a female donor in good health and CMV-seropositive.

This clone was counted a few times. The chain couples TRBV28 to TRBJ1-4, with 7 bases lining up with TRBD1. The V segment lost 5 bases and the J segment 0 bases; nucleotides outside the gene matches: 3. From germline, CDR1 is MDHEN and CDR2 SYDVKM. This CDR3 contains 15 residues. The CDR3 DNA follows: TGTGCCAGCAGTCCTGGGACAGCAACTAATGAAAAACTGTTTTTT. It translates to CASSPGTATNEKLFF. The full variable domain, completed using reference TRBV28 and TRBJ1-4, is DVKVTQSSRYLVKRTGEKVFLECVQDMDHENMFWYRQDPGLGLRLIYFSYDVKMKEKGDIPEGYSVSREKKERFSLILESASTNQTSMYLCASSPGTATNEKLFFGSGTQLSVL.

This clone occurred once. The chain uses TRBV19 and TRBJ2-3, with 13 bases fitting TRBD2. There are 16 residues in the CDR3. J was trimmed by 2 bases and V by 4 bases; bases with no gene match: 3. Germline CDR1 LNHDA, CDR2 SQIVND (reference sequence). CDR3 nucleotides: TGTGCCAGTAGTAGGACTAGCGGGGGATACACAGATACGCAGTATTTT. Translating gives CASSRTSGGYTDTQYF.

V is TRBV6-6 and J is TRBJ1-4; maybe TRBD1 (6 bases). Trimming removed 6 bases from V and 2 bases from J, with 13 bases in between. CDR1 and CDR2 from the germline V gene are MNHNY and SVGAGI (reference sequence). This CDR3 comprises 15 residues. CDR3 protein: CASSDPGHTNEKLFF. The DNA for the CDR3 is TGTGCCAGCAGCGATCCGGGACATACTAATGAAAAACTGTTTTTT.

The rearrangement joins TRBV18 to TRBJ2-4; the D gene is possibly TRBD2 (7 bases). Between the trimmed V and J ends, which lost 5 bases and 6 bases, there was a span of 14 bases. Germline CDR1 is KGHSH and CDR2 is LQKENI. The CDR3 consists of 14 residues. CDR3 nucleotides: TGTGCCAGCTCAGCCCCGGCGGGGGCAAACATTCAGTACTTC. Translation: CASSAPAGANIQYF.

The V gene is TRBV4-2, the J gene TRBJ1-2; 8 nucleotides agree with TRBD1. This CDR3 has 13 amino acids. The J segment lost 8 bases and the V segment lost 0 bases, leaving 2 bases of the junction unmatched. In germline, CDR1 is LGHNA, CDR2 YNFKEQ. The CDR3 coding sequence is TGTGCCAGCAGCCAAGACGGACAGGGAGGCTACACCTTC. This codes for CASSQDGQGGYTF.

The chain recombines TRBV19 with TRBJ2-3, with 8 nucleotides matching TRBD1. The CDR3 length is 15 residues. V was clipped by 1 base and J by 4 bases; unmatched bases: 4. Per the germline V gene, CDR1 is LNHDA and CDR2 is SQIVND (reference sequence). CDR3 in amino acids: CASSIAGGSPDTQYF. The CDR3, as DNA: TGTGCCAGTAGTATAGCAGGGGGCAGCCCAGATACGCAGTATTTT.

V usage is TRBV5-1 and J usage is TRBJ1-2; TRBD1 agrees at 9 bases. The CDR3 is 15 amino acids. From germline, CDR1 is SGHRS and CDR2 YFSETQ. Germline trimming cut 1 base from V and 2 bases from J; bases unmatched to any gene: 3. CDR3 sequence: CASSLTGGGNYGYTF. CDR3 in DNA: TGCGCCAGCAGCTTGACAGGGGGCGGAAACTATGGCTACACCTTC.

The J gene is TRBJ2-3, the V gene TRBV9; 7 bases are a match to TRBD1. The CDR3 loop spans 15 amino acids. Germline loops: CDR1 SGDLS, CDR2 YYNGEE. Trimming at V came to 4 bases and at J to 4 bases, leaving 9 bases not matched to a gene. CDR3 sequence reads: CASSPRTGSSDTQYF. The CDR3 DNA reads TGTGCCAGCAGCCCCCGGACAGGTTCGTCAGATACGCAGTATTTT.

V is TRBV5-6 and J is TRBJ1-2, with TRBD1 matching 7 bases. V lost 1 base to trimming and J lost 3 bases; unmatched junction nucleotides: 0. The length of the CDR3 is 13 residues. Germline V CDR1 and CDR2: SGHDT, YYEEEE. CDR3 region: CASSLQGDYGYTF. The CDR3 nucleotides read TGTGCCAGCAGCTTGCAGGGGGACTATGGCTACACCTTC.

The rearrangement uses TRBV30 and TRBJ2-1; D perhaps matches TRBD2 (5 bases). There are 13 residues in the CDR3. Per the germline V gene, CDR1 is GTSNPN and CDR2 is SVGIG (reference sequence). V was shortened by 2 bases and J by 3 bases, with 8 bases between the two germline ends. CDR3 nucleotide sequence: TGTGCCTGGAGTTCGGGGTTCTACAATGAGCAGTTCTTC. This encodes CAWSSGFYNEQFF.